Listed below are T cell receptor beta chains from one sample, sequenced in a study of CD8+ T cells in alopecia areata. Repertoires were generated with immunoSEQ multiplex PCR, while TCRdb's copy carries only in-frame clones and drops some. The data show approximately 180,000 clones, about 53% seen once. The specimen comprised CD8+ T cells sorted from blood, sampled at week 24, from a patient treated with tofacitinib. The receptors shown here come from a human donor with alopecia areata. The conserved cysteine and the conserved F or W are not part of the CDR3 here. Clone size is shown for a subset of rows, as once, few, many or a class of expanded clone.

once	TRBV12-5	ASGFGQGRF
-	TRBV27	ASRGGFYGYT
few	TRBV13	ASSEQGNKTQY
-	TRBV9	ASSEGGYSTDTQY
-	TRBV4-2	ASSQERGTTYEQY
-	TRBV6-5	ASRSTGGGETQY
-	TRBV5-6	ASNFGQGGYEQY
-	TRBV29-1	SVESGDTAAYEQY
-	TRBV15	ATSRERGSNEKLF
-	TRBV2	ASSEGSAGTLPYEQY
-	TRBV27	ASSPTQGVNEKLF
once	TRBV15	ATSREEGNTEAF
-	TRBV7-2	ASGDGISYNEQF
few	TRBV10-3	AISESLGLTPYGYT
-	TRBV2	AHDGAPLTDTQY
-	TRBV7-2	ASSLVGGLGGRNTEAF
-	TRBV4-3	ASSRGTDLNTEAF
-	TRBV13	ASSLPNGGRNGYT
-	TRBV7-2	ASSDPLAGKETQY
many	TRBV4-3	ASSQEVGQGDGYT
-	TRBV10-3	AISDLGAWQPQH
few	TRBV14	ASSKNSYEQY